What follows are 5 T cell receptor beta chains derived from one specimen sequenced in a study of metastatic and nonmetastatic thyroid tumors. TCRdb re-analyzed the PCR reads through MiXCR. The sample holds approximately 30,000 clones, roughly 17% seen once. Each patient went into thyroid surgery without having received any treatment. The sequencing input was blood. All receptors come from a male donor with papillary thyroid cancer or a benign thyroid nodule (not recorded which). Some clones in this sample may be carry-over from other donors' samples.

This clone has ten or more counts. The chain carries TRBV11-2 and TRBJ2-7, with D hard to call. From germline, CDR1 is SGHAT and CDR2 FQNNGV. The CDR3 contains 12 residues. V lost 5 bases to trimming and J lost 6 bases, with 11 bases between them. In DNA, the CDR3 is TGTGCCAGCAGCACTGGACCGAGCGAGCAGTACTTC. The encoded protein is CASSTGPSEQYF.

This clone was seen at least ten times. This chain joins TRBV11-1 and TRBJ2-1; D is possibly TRBD2 (5 bases). The germline gives CDR1 SGHAT, CDR2 FQDESV (reference sequence). Trimming shortened V by 1 base and J by 12 bases, and 10 bases separated the two germline ends. The CDR3 contains 12 residues. The CDR3 DNA sequence: TGTGCCAGCAGCTTAGGGGCCGCGGGGCAGTTCTTC. Translation gives CASSLGAAGQFF.

By share, this clone ranks as medium-sized. CDR3 protein: CASSLQGVGYTF. CDR3 nucleotides: TGTGCCAGCAGCTTACAGGGGGTCGGCTACACCTTC. The rearrangement joins TRBV7-2 to TRBJ1-2; TRBD1 aligns across 7 bases. The CDR3 is 12 amino acids. The germline V gene encodes CDR1 SGHTA and CDR2 FQGNSA. The V segment lost 2 bases and the J segment 8 bases; nucleotides outside the gene matches: 2.

By frequency in the sample, this clone is medium-sized (0.01 to 0.1%). The chain combines TRBV20-1 with TRBJ2-7; TRBD1 agrees at 11 bases. J was trimmed by 4 bases and V by 0 bases; bases with no gene match: 5. Germline loops: CDR1 DFQATT, CDR2 SNEGSKA (reference sequence). This CDR3 comprises 15 residues. The DNA of the CDR3 is TGCAGTGCTAGAGAAGGGACAGGGGGATTTTACGAGCAGTACTTC. It codes for CSAREGTGGFYEQYF.

This chain links TRBV28 with TRBJ1-1, with 9 bases lining up with TRBD1. The CDR3 has 17 amino acids. Germline trimming cut 8 bases from V and 0 bases from J; bases unmatched to any gene: 13. Looked up from germline, CDR1 is MDHEN and CDR2 is SYDVKM. The CDR3 here is CASEINPDRGLNTEAFF. DNA of the CDR3: TGTGCCAGCGAAATTAATCCGGACAGGGGATTGAACACTGAAGCTTTCTTT. The full variable domain, completed using reference TRBV28 and TRBJ1-1, is DVKVTQSSRYLVKRTGEKVFLECVQDMDHENMFWYRQDPGLGLRLIYFSYDVKMKEKGDIPEGYSVSREKKERFSLILESASTNQTSMYLCASEINPDRGLNTEAFFGQGTRLTVV.